A selection of T cell receptor beta chains follows, all from one sample in a study of cytotoxic CD8 clonotypes in ibrutinib-treated CLL. Profiled with immunoSEQ multiplex PCR; TCRdb holds only in-frame clones, not every one. This sample has some 200,000 clones, with approximately 79% found just once. Sequencing used PBMCs, obtained after 12 months of ibrutinib treatment. The receptor source for this set is a human donor with chronic lymphocytic leukemia. The CDR3 runs from the conserved cysteine through the conserved F or W. The D gene is left open where the match is weak. Rows may omit the clone size; those that give it use once, few, many or a size class.

>TRBJ2-7|TRBV2|-|-
CASSLGPARAYEQYF
TGTGCCAGCAGTCTAGGGCCGGCCCGCGCCTACGAGCAGTACTTC
>TRBJ1-5|TRBV19|-|-
CASLRTDSNQPQHF
TGTGCCAGTTTAAGGACGGATAGCAATCAGCCCCAGCATTTT
>TRBJ2-3|TRBV5-1|-|TRBD2
CASTAGGTDTQYF
TGCGCCAGCACGGCGGGGGGGACAGATACGCAGTATTTT
>TRBJ1-2|TRBV5-1|-|-
CASSNPYGYTF
TGCGCCAGCAGCAACCCCTATGGCTACACCTTC
>TRBJ2-2|TRBV18|many|TRBD1
CASRRQGAVITGELFF
TGTGCCAGCCGACGCCAGGGGGCGGTTATTACCGGGGAGCTGTTTTTT
>TRBJ1-1|TRBV7-8|-|TRBD1
CASKGTAADTEAFF
TGTGCCAGCAAGGGGACAGCCGCTGACACTGAAGCTTTCTTT
>TRBJ2-7|TRBV7-9|-|-
CASSLSHEQYF
TGTGCCAGCAGCTTATCCCACGAGCAGTACTTC
>TRBJ2-7|TRBV19|-|-
CASSIEYDGQRAYEQYF
TGTGCCAGTAGTATAGAATACGACGGACAGCGCGCCTACGAGCAGTACTTC
>TRBJ2-7|TRBV5-1|-|-
CASSLRVVGSYEQYF
TGCGCCAGCAGCTTAAGGGTCGTGGGGTCCTACGAGCAGTACTTC
>TRBJ1-1|TRBV7-9|-|-
CASSSSGREAFF
TGTGCCAGCAGCTCATCGGGCCGGGAAGCTTTCTTT
>TRBJ1-3|TRBV6-5|-|-
CASRILSSGNTIYF
TGTGCCAGCAGAATCCTGAGCTCTGGAAACACCATATATTTT
>TRBJ1-2|TRBV7-9|-|-
CASSPTIQGGGHYGYTF
TGTGCCAGCAGCCCCACTATACAGGGAGGGGGGCACTATGGCTACACCTTC
>TRBJ2-7|TRBV15|-|-
CATGHRVGYEQYF
TGTGCCACCGGGCACAGGGTAGGTTACGAGCAGTACTTC
>TRBJ2-7|TRBV7-2|-|TRBD2
CASSLAREYEQYF
TGTGCCAGCAGCTTAGCGCGGGAGTACGAGCAGTACTTC
>TRBJ2-1|TRBV5-1|-|TRBD1
CASSRQGTIYNEQFF
TGCGCCAGCAGCAGACAGGGGACCATCTACAATGAGCAGTTCTTC
>TRBJ1-1|TRBV11-2|-|-
CASSQIGRLNTEAFF
TGTGCCAGCAGCCAAATCGGACGGTTGAACACTGAAGCTTTCTTT
>TRBJ1-5|TRBV5-1|-|-
CASSLGAGVGQPQHF
TGCGCCAGCAGCTTGGGAGCTGGGGTTGGCCAGCCCCAGCATTTT
>TRBJ2-1|TRBV10-3|-|-
CAITHDWNNEQFF
TGTGCCATCACCCACGACTGGAACAATGAGCAGTTCTTC
>TRBJ1-2|TRBV18|few|TRBD1
CASSPRDRGDYGYTF
TGTGCCAGCTCACCCCGCGACAGGGGTGACTATGGCTACACCTTC
>TRBJ1-6|TRBV5-6|-|TRBD1
CASSPGQGNSPLHF
TGTGCCAGCAGTCCGGGACAGGGGAATTCACCCCTCCACTTT
>TRBJ1-5|TRBV28|-|-
CASSFRVSPQHF
TGTGCCAGCAGTTTTAGGGTAAGCCCCCAGCATTTT
>TRBJ1-4|TRBV2|-|-
CASKGGKAATNEKLFF
TGTGCCAGCAAAGGGGGTAAAGCAGCAACTAATGAAAAACTGTTTTTT
>TRBJ2-7|TRBV9|-|-
CASSVSSGTYDEQYF
TGTGCCAGCAGCGTCTCATCCGGGACTTACGACGAGCAGTACTTC
>TRBJ2-7|TRBV9|-|TRBD2
CASSPGRAGGYEQYF
TGTGCCAGCAGCCCGGGACGGGCGGGAGGCTACGAGCAGTACTTC
>TRBJ2-3|TRBV30|-|-
CAWGPNTDTQYF
TGTGCCTGGGGTCCGAACACAGATACGCAGTATTTT
>TRBJ2-3|TRBV9|-|-
CASSAQVITDTQYF
TGTGCCAGCAGCGCCCAGGTAATCACAGATACGCAGTATTTT
>TRBJ2-6|TRBV4-1|-|-
CASSHPQLTYSGANVLTF
TGCGCCAGCAGCCATCCCCAGCTAACCTACTCTGGGGCCAACGTCCTGACTTTC
>TRBJ2-5|TRBV30|-|-
CAWSPGTARGTQYF
TGTGCCTGGAGTCCCGGGACGGCGAGGGGGACCCAGTACTTC
>TRBJ2-1|TRBV5-4|-|TRBD2
CASSFPGTRVYEQFF
TGTGCCAGCAGCTTTCCCGGGACTAGAGTTTATGAGCAGTTCTTC
>TRBJ1-1|TRBV28|-|-
CASSSGRVLGAFF
TGTGCCAGCAGCTCGGGACGGGTCCTAGGTGCTTTCTTT
>TRBJ2-1|TRBV10-3|-|TRBD2
CAILAGGGSWFF
TGTGCCATCTTGGCGGGAGGTGGGTCCTGGTTCTTC
>TRBJ2-1|TRBV5-4|-|TRBD2
CASSSVAGGWDEQFF
TGTGCCAGCAGCAGCGTAGCGGGGGGCTGGGATGAGCAGTTCTTC
>TRBJ1-1|TRBV19|-|TRBD1
CATIGTAFTEAFF
TGTGCCACCATCGGGACAGCCTTTACTGAAGCTTTCTTT
>TRBJ2-6|TRBV5-1|-|TRBD2
CASSLGLAVNPSGANVLTF
TGCGCCAGCAGCTTGGGACTAGCTGTAAACCCCTCTGGGGCCAACGTCCTGACTTTC
>TRBJ1-4|TRBV4-1|once|-
CASSLSLATNEKLFF
TGCGCCAGCAGCCTATCACTCGCAACTAATGAAAAACTGTTTTTT
>TRBJ2-7|TRBV28|-|-
CASRPYPGAPYEQYF
TGTGCCAGCAGACCGTATCCAGGGGCCCCCTACGAGCAGTACTTC
>TRBJ1-2|TRBV6-5|-|TRBD1
CASRGQFNYGYTF
TGTGCCAGCAGGGGACAGTTTAACTATGGCTACACCTTC
>TRBJ2-7|TRBV7-6|-|-
CASSLQSGAYEQYF
TGTGCCAGCAGCTTACAGTCCGGGGCCTACGAGCAGTACTTC
>TRBJ2-7|TRBV7-3|-|-
CASSLGPSGGTYEQYF
TGTGCCAGCAGCTTAGGTCCGAGTGGGGGAACCTACGAGCAGTACTTC
>TRBJ2-1|TRBV6-1|-|-
CASSTFTSHNEQFF
TGTGCCAGCAGCACCTTTACTAGCCACAATGAGCAGTTCTTC
>TRBJ1-1|TRBV7-9|-|-
CASSRLNTEAFF
TGTGCCAGCAGCAGGCTAAACACTGAAGCTTTCTTT
>TRBJ2-5|TRBV2|-|TRBD2
CASSRAGLHQETQYF
TGTGCCAGCAGTCGAGCGGGGCTCCACCAAGAGACCCAGTACTTC
>TRBJ2-1|TRBV4-2|-|-
CASSQESSQAVDKFF
TGTGCCAGCAGCCAAGAAAGTAGCCAGGCTGTGGATAAGTTCTTC
>TRBJ2-3|TRBV20-1|-|-
CSSYSSAQYF
TGCAGCTCCTATAGTTCCGCGCAGTATTTT
>TRBJ2-1|TRBV7-9|-|-
CASSLVRSRAYNEQFF
TGTGCCAGCAGCTTAGTGCGCAGTCGCGCCTACAATGAGCAGTTCTTC
>TRBJ2-3|TRBV4-1|-|TRBD2
CASSQTIAGATDTQYF
TGCGCCAGCAGCCAAACGATAGCGGGAGCCACAGATACGCAGTATTTT
>TRBJ2-3|TRBV19|many|-
CASRIAGDTQYF
TGTGCCAGCCGAATAGCAGGAGATACGCAGTATTTT
>TRBJ1-1|TRBV9|-|TRBD1
CASSPGGGSSTEAFF
TGTGCCAGCAGCCCAGGGGGAGGGTCGAGCACTGAAGCTTTCTTT
>TRBJ2-3|TRBV5-1|-|TRBD2
CASSSGTSVFTDTQYF
TGCGCCAGCAGCTCCGGGACTAGCGTGTTCACAGATACGCAGTATTTT
>TRBJ2-2|TRBV25-1|few|-
CASSETNTGELFF
TGTGCCAGCAGTGAAACCAACACCGGGGAGCTGTTTTTT
>TRBJ1-1|TRBV18|-|TRBD1
CASSQRDSQTSSEAFF
TGTGCCAGCTCCCAAAGGGACAGCCAAACAAGTTCTGAAGCTTTCTTT
>TRBJ2-6|TRBV2|-|-
CASSDGVTGANVLTF
TGTGCCAGCAGTGATGGAGTTACTGGGGCCAACGTCCTGACTTTC
>TRBJ1-1|TRBV11-1|-|-
CASSLVGGLVGTEAFF
TGTGCCAGCAGCTTAGTCGGAGGGTTGGTGGGCACTGAAGCTTTCTTT
>TRBJ2-3|TRBV7-9|-|TRBD2
CASTLAGGFTDTQYF
TGTGCCAGCACTTTAGCGGGGGGTTTCACAGATACGCAGTATTTT
>TRBJ2-2|TRBV5-1|-|-
CASSSTVTGELFF
TGCGCCAGCAGCTCCACAGTAACCGGGGAGCTGTTTTTT
>TRBJ1-1|TRBV7-2|-|-
CASSQQMNTEAFF
TGTGCCAGCAGCCAACAGATGAACACTGAAGCTTTCTTT
>TRBJ2-5|TRBV11-1|-|-
CASSLVVSAGQETQYF
TGTGCCAGCAGCTTAGTAGTATCGGCAGGTCAAGAGACCCAGTACTTC
>TRBJ1-4|TRBV5-4|-|-
CASSSQGLGEKLFF
TGTGCCAGCAGCTCACAGGGCCTGGGGGAAAAACTGTTTTTT